This TCR beta chain was sequenced for a study of tumor and adjacent non-tumor tissue in lung cancer. V lost 5 bases and J lost 0, with 8 bases in between. Germline V gene lookup returns CDR1 MDHEN and CDR2 SYDVKM. The CDR3 runs to 13 residues. A modified ARM-PCR protocol with three rounds of nested PCR amplified TCRbeta. Each CDR3 protein is one row after TCRdb ran MiXCR on the multiplex PCR reads. Among about 80,000 distinct CDR3 sequences, around 65% were seen once, and the ten largest hold roughly 13%. As regards this clonotype: A much larger clone differs by one base, so this may be a read error.

This sample's RNA came from whole unsorted tissue. The sequencing sample was made of lung tumor tissue. The source is a woman in her 70s with non-small cell lung cancer. V usage is TRBV28 and J usage is TRBJ2-7; the D gene is possibly TRBD2 (6 bases). In nucleotides, the CDR3 is TGTGCCAGCAGTCGGGGGATCTCCTACGAGCAGTACTTC. Residues: CASSRGISYEQYF. Filled out from reference TRBV28 and TRBJ2-7, the complete variable domain reads DVKVTQSSRYLVKRTGEKVFLECVQDMDHENMFWYRQDPGLGLRLIYFSYDVKMKEKGDIPEGYSVSREKKERFSLILESASTNQTSMYLCASSRGISYEQYFGPGTRLTVT.